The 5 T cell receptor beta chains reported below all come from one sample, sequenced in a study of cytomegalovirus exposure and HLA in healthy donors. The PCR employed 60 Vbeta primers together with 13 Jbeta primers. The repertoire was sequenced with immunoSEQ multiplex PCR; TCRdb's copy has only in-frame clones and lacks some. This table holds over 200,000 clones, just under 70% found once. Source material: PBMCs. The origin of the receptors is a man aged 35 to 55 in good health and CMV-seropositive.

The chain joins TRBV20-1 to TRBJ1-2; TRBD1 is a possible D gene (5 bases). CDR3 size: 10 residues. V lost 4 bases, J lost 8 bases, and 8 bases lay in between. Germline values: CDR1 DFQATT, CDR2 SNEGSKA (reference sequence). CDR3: CSATGQGYTF. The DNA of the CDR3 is TGCAGTGCTACAGGGCAGGGCTACACCTTC.

Here the CDR3 DNA reads TGCGCCAGCAGCACGACAGGGATTCTTCATGAAAAACTGTTTTTT. Its translation: CASSTTGILHEKLFF. The chain has TRBV5-1 and TRBJ1-4; 7 positions match TRBD1. This CDR3 has 15 amino acids. Germline V gives CDR1 SGHRS, CDR2 YFSETQ. J was trimmed by 6 bases and V by 4 bases; bases with no gene match: 9.

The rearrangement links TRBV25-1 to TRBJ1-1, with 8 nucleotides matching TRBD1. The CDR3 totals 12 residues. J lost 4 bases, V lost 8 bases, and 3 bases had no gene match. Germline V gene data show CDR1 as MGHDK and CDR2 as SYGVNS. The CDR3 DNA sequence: TGTGCCAGCGGCGACAGGGGCACTGAAGCTTTCTTT. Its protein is CASGDRGTEAFF.

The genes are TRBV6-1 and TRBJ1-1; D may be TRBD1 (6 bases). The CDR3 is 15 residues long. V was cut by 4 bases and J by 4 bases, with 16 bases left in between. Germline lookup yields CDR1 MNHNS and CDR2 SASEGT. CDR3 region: CASSAQGRVGTEAFF. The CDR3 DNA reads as TGTGCCAGCAGTGCACAGGGTAGAGTTGGCACTGAAGCTTTCTTT.

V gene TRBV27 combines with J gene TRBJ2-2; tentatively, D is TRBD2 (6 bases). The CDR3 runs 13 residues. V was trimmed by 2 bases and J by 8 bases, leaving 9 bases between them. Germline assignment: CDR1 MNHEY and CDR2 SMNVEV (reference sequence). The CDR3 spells CASSLRLAGELFF. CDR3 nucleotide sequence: TGTGCCAGCAGTTTAAGGCTAGCGGGGGAGCTGTTTTTT.